This is a list of T cell receptor beta chains from one sample in a study of T cell repertoires in cytomegalovirus infection. TCRdb recomputed calls from the reads with MiXCR, one row per CDR3 protein. The sample shows approximately 490,000 distinct CDR3 sequences, approximately 11% of them seen only once. Material for sequencing was PBMCs. The receptor source for this set is a human donor in good health (CMV status not recorded). Some clones in this sample may be carry-over from other donors' samples. Both conserved end residues are part of each CDR3. D genes are given only for firm matches. Size values are once, few and many counts, or a class for expanded clones, and some rows have none.

few | - | TRBJ2-7 | TRBV3-1 | TGTGCCAGCAGCAACTCGGGGCCGGGGTACGAGCAGTACTTC | CASSNSGPGYEQYF
many | TRBD2 | TRBJ2-7 | TRBV10-3 | TGTGCCCCCGAAGGGGGCAAACTAGCGGGGCCGACCTACGAGCAGTACTTC | CAPEGGKLAGPTYEQYF
- | - | TRBJ2-5 | TRBV3-1 | TGTGCCAGCAGCCGCCCGGGACGCCCTCAAGAGACCCAGTACTTC | CASSRPGRPQETQYF
- | - | TRBJ2-7 | TRBV2 | TGTGCCAGCAGCCGAGGATTACTAGCCTTCTACGAGCAGTACTTC | CASSRGLLAFYEQYF
many | - | TRBJ2-6 | TRBV5-1 | TGCGCCAGCAGCTTGGCCGGTGGGACATCTGGGGCCAACGTCCTGACTTTC | CASSLAGGTSGANVLTF
many | - | TRBJ1-2 | TRBV6-1 | TGTGCCAGCAGTACACAGGTTCCGTGGAGCGGCTACACCTTC | CASSTQVPWSGYTF
- | - | TRBJ1-2 | TRBV3-1 | TGTGCCACAAGGACCGGAACCATTGGCTACACCTTC | CATRTGTIGYTF
few | TRBD1 | TRBJ2-3 | TRBV15 | TGTGCCACCAGCTCCTACTCCGGGACAGACACAGATACGCAGTATTTT | CATSSYSGTDTDTQYF
many | - | TRBJ2-3 | TRBV12-3/TRBV12-4 | TGTGCCAGCACCCTAGGGGGGGGGCACCGCACAGATACGCAGTATTTT | CASTLGGGHRTDTQYF
- | - | TRBJ2-2 | TRBV14 | TGTGCCAGCAGCCTCATGGGGGCCGGGGAGCTGTTTTTT | CASSLMGAGELFF
- | - | TRBJ2-7 | TRBV7-4 | TGTGCCAGCGGGCCTTCCGAGCAGTACTTC | CASGPSEQYF
few | - | TRBJ2-3 | TRBV30 | TGTGCCTGGACGGCTAGCGTCGCAGATACGCAGTATTTT | CAWTASVADTQYF
few | - | TRBJ2-7 | TRBV10-3 | TGTGCCATCAGTCTTCAGGGTAGCTCCTACGAGCAGTACTTC | CAISLQGSSYEQYF
few | - | TRBJ1-1 | TRBV29-1 | TGCAGCGTTCCCAGGGACGGCACTGAAGCTTTCTTT | CSVPRDGTEAFF
- | - | TRBJ1-2 | TRBV10-3 | TGTGCCATCAGTGAGTCCCTCAGGGCGGGTGGCTACACCTTC | CAISESLRAGGYTF
many | - | TRBJ2-5 | TRBV11-1 | TGTGCCAGCAGCTTCGGGATAGAGGAGACCCAGTACTTC | CASSFGIEETQYF
- | TRBD2 | TRBJ2-7 | TRBV28 | TGTGCCAGCACCTTGGGGCTAGCGGGAGAGTACGAGCAGTACTTC | CASTLGLAGEYEQYF
- | - | TRBJ1-4 | TRBV2 | TGTGCCAGCGACGGTAATGAAAAACTGTTTTTT | CASDGNEKLFF
many | - | TRBJ1-2 | TRBV7-9 | TGTGCCAGCAGCCAAGGCCTGGGGACTGCTAACTATGGCTACACCTTC | CASSQGLGTANYGYTF
- | - | TRBJ1-2 | TRBV12-5 | TGTGCTAGTGGTTTGGTCGCCGGGGACTATGGCTACACCTTC | CASGLVAGDYGYTF
few | TRBD2 | TRBJ2-5 | TRBV6-1 | TGTGCCAGCAGTGAAGAACTAGCGGCACAAGAGACCCAGTACTTC | CASSEELAAQETQYF
many | TRBD1 | TRBJ2-7 | TRBV28 | TGTGCCAGCAGTTTAACAGGGGGTTACTACGAGCAGTACTTC | CASSLTGGYYEQYF
- | - | TRBJ1-1 | TRBV24-1 | TGTGCCACCAGTGATTCGGGGTCTGGAGCGGTTGAAGCTTTCTTT | CATSDSGSGAVEAFF
- | - | TRBJ1-2 | TRBV5-1 | TGCGCCAGCAGCGGGGACGCCCCCGGCTACACCTTC | CASSGDAPGYTF
- | TRBD1 | TRBJ1-1 | TRBV19 | TGTGCCAGTAGTCTCGGGACAGGGGGCGTGGGCACTGAAGCTTTCTTT | CASSLGTGGVGTEAFF
- | - | TRBJ2-3 | TRBV30 | TGTGCCTGGAGTGTACTGGACAGCCGCACAGATACGCAGTATTTT | CAWSVLDSRTDTQYF
many | TRBD1 | TRBJ1-4 | TRBV6-5 | TGTGCCAGCAGTTACTCGTGGACGGACAGGGGGGAAAAACTGTTTTTT | CASSYSWTDRGEKLFF
once | - | TRBJ2-7 | TRBV5-1 | TGCGCCAGCAGCTTTACCTACGGGGCCTACGAGCAGTACTTC | CASSFTYGAYEQYF
- | - | TRBJ1-4 | TRBV20-1 | TGCAGTGCTAGAGATGGGCGGCAGGGACATGAAAAACTGTTTTTT | CSARDGRQGHEKLFF
many | - | TRBJ2-5 | TRBV7-9 | TGTGCCAGCAGCCGGGGTGAGGTCCAAGAGACCCAGTACTTC | CASSRGEVQETQYF
- | TRBD2 | TRBJ2-2 | TRBV20-1 | TGCAGTGCTATGAGGCGGGAGGTTACCGGGGAGCTGTTTTTT | CSAMRREVTGELFF
many | TRBD2 | TRBJ2-1 | TRBV7-9 | TGTGCCAGCAGCACGGGACTAGCGGGGAGCTCCTACAATGAGCAGTTCTTC | CASSTGLAGSSYNEQFF
many | - | TRBJ2-2 | TRBV19 | TGTGCCAGTAGTATAGCCCTTGCCGGGGAGCTGTTTTTT | CASSIALAGELFF
many | - | TRBJ2-7 | TRBV25-1 | TGTGCCAGCAGTGATGGGACGGTGAGCTCCTACGAGCAGTACTTC | CASSDGTVSSYEQYF
many | - | TRBJ2-3 | TRBV7-2 | TGTGCCAGCAGCGAAGGATTAGTATCGCAGTATTTT | CASSEGLVSQYF
- | TRBD2 | TRBJ2-1 | TRBV28 | TGTGCCAGCAGTCCCACTAGCGGGATTATAAATGAGCAGTTCTTC | CASSPTSGIINEQFF
few | TRBD2 | TRBJ2-7 | TRBV20-1 | TGCAGTGCTAGAGGGACTAGCGGGGCTACCTACGAGCAGTACTTC | CSARGTSGATYEQYF
few | - | TRBJ2-5 | TRBV18 | TGTGCCAGCTCACCAGATGAGAACCAGTACTTC | CASSPDENQYF
- | TRBD2 | TRBJ2-5 | TRBV5-4 | TGTGCCAGCAGCTGGACTAGCGGGGGGGCCGGGGAGACCCAGTACTTC | CASSWTSGGAGETQYF
many | TRBD1 | TRBJ1-5 | TRBV28 | TGTGCCAGCGTGGACAGGGGAGGTCACAATCAGCCCCAGCATTTT | CASVDRGGHNQPQHF
many | - | TRBJ2-3 | TRBV28 | TGTGCCAGCAGTCCAGGGTGGGCTCAGTTGAGCACAGATACGCAGTATTTT | CASSPGWAQLSTDTQYF
many | TRBD2 | TRBJ2-7 | TRBV5-1 | TGCGCCAGCAGGAACAGCGGGGGAATAGAGCAGTACTTC | CASRNSGGIEQYF
many | - | TRBJ1-2 | TRBV11-2 | TGTGCCAGCAGCTTAGATCCGCAGAACTATGGCTACACCTTC | CASSLDPQNYGYTF
- | TRBD1 | TRBJ2-2 | TRBV29-1 | TGCAGCGTTGGGGGACAGGGGTCCGGGGAGCTGTTTTTT | CSVGGQGSGELFF
many | TRBD2 | TRBJ2-3 | TRBV7-2 | TGTGCCAGCATCACGGGGGGGGGCACAGATACGCAGTATTTT | CASITGGGTDTQYF
few | TRBD1 | TRBJ1-2 | TRBV7-9 | TGTGCCAGCAGGACGGGGGACAGGGGCTATGGCTACACCTTC | CASRTGDRGYGYTF
many | - | TRBJ1-5 | TRBV19 | TGTGCCACCGAAGCTTGGGGTGGCAATCAGCCCCAGCATTTT | CATEAWGGNQPQHF
many | - | TRBJ1-5 | TRBV5-1 | TGCGCCAGCAGCCTAGACACGACGAATCAGCCCCAGCATTTT | CASSLDTTNQPQHF
- | TRBD2 | TRBJ2-2 | TRBV11-3 | TGTGCCAGCAGCTTCTCGTGGGGCGGGAGGGAGACCGGGGAGCTGTTTTTT | CASSFSWGGRETGELFF
many | - | TRBJ1-2 | TRBV6-1 | TGTGCCAGCCAGGGGAACTATGGCTACACCTTC | CASQGNYGYTF
many | - | TRBJ2-3 | TRBV24-1 | TGTGCCACCAGTGAGGCGGGATTGACAACAGATACGCAGTATTTT | CATSEAGLTTDTQYF
many | - | TRBJ1-5 | TRBV7-8 | TGTGCCAGCAGCCCCTCGATTGGGATCAATCAGCCCCAGCATTTT | CASSPSIGINQPQHF
few | TRBD2 | TRBJ2-7 | TRBV11-2 | TGTGCCAGCAGCCATTGGACTAGCGGGGATTCTGGGGAGCAGTACTTC | CASSHWTSGDSGEQYF
many | - | TRBJ2-7 | TRBV7-9 | TGTGCCAGCAGCTTACCGCATGAGGAGCAGTACTTC | CASSLPHEEQYF
- | - | TRBJ2-2 | TRBV4-1 | TGCGCCAGCAGCCAAGATAGGCAGAACACCGGGGAGCTGTTTTTT | CASSQDRQNTGELFF